One sample yielded the 14 T cell receptor beta chains listed below, sequenced in a study of CD8+ T cells in alopecia areata. RNA extraction was followed by reverse transcription into cDNA, which acted as the sequencing template. Generated by immunoSEQ multiplex PCR, the TCRdb table keeps only in-frame clones and is missing some. The sample has 220,000 or so clones; around 62% are singletons. Sequenced here: CD4+ T cells sorted from blood, sampled at week 0. Every receptor here comes from a human donor with alopecia areata.

This clone showed up just a few times. The CDR3 nucleotides read TGCAGCGTTGATTTTAGGGGACTTCAATTTAATTCACCCCTCCACTTT. Translating it yields CSVDFRGLQFNSPLHF. The V call is TRBV29-1, the J call TRBJ1-6; a weak D match, TRBD1 (5 bases). The V end lost 3 bases, the J end lost 6 bases, and 18 bases lay between the germline ends. The CDR3 extends over 16 amino acids. Germline CDR1 is SQVTM and CDR2 is ANQGSEA.

J is TRBJ2-1 and V is TRBV2; TRBD1 is a possible D gene (7 bases). Germline CDR1 is SNHLY and CDR2 is FYNNEI. The CDR3 spans 16 residues. Trimming removed 6 bases from V and 7 bases from J, with 22 bases in between. The DNA for the CDR3 is TGTGCCAGCAGGTCAAACAGGGGACTGTTAGGTAATGAGCAGTTCTTC. The encoded protein is CASRSNRGLLGNEQFF.

The CDR3 loop is CSVLGQGATDTQYF. Written as DNA, the CDR3 is TGCAGCGTTCTAGGACAGGGGGCGACAGATACGCAGTATTTT. The chain uses TRBV29-1 and TRBJ2-3; the match to TRBD1 covers 11 bases. The junction had 4 bases not matched to a gene; V was cut back by 5 bases and J by 3 bases. CDR3 length: 14 residues. CDR1 is SQVTM, CDR2 ANQGSEA, per germline.

Here the CDR3 reads CATSRDGVRRRGASYEQYF. The CDR3 DNA reads as TGTGCCACCAGCAGAGATGGGGTCCGCCGCAGGGGGGCCTCCTACGAGCAGTACTTC. This chain joins TRBV15 and TRBJ2-7; D might be TRBD1 (7 bases). The CDR3 covers 19 residues. V lost 0 bases to trimming and J lost 0 bases, with 21 bases between them. The germline CDR1 and CDR2 sequences are LNHNV and YYDKDF (reference sequence).

This clone was observed once. The chain links TRBV6-4 to TRBJ2-5; 12 bases are shared with TRBD2. CDR3 length equals 16 residues. Germline loops: CDR1 MRHNA, CDR2 SNTAGT. Trimming cost V 6 bases and J 2 bases; bases outside gene matches: 7. In DNA, the CDR3 is TGTGCCAGCAGGGCCGGGACTAGCGGGTTTCAAGAGACCCAGTACTTC. It specifies CASRAGTSGFQETQYF.

This chain links TRBV29-1 with TRBJ2-1, with TRBD1 as a possible D gene (6 bases). CDR3 length: 13 amino acids. Trimming removed 2 bases at V and 6 bases at J, with 11 bases between. In germline, CDR1 is SQVTM, CDR2 ANQGSEA. The CDR3 sequence: CSVERDRTNEQFF. The CDR3 bases are TGCAGCGTTGAACGAGACAGGACCAATGAGCAGTTCTTC.

The sample holds a few counts of this clone. The chain is built from TRBV5-1 and TRBJ2-5, with D perhaps TRBD1 (6 bases). This CDR3 spans 15 amino acids. V lost 1 base to trimming and J lost 2 bases, with 12 bases between them. CDR1 and CDR2 (germline): SGHRS, YFSETQ. As DNA, the CDR3 is TGCGCCAGCAGCTTGCAGGGGAACTATCAAGAGACCCAGTACTTC. Its protein product is CASSLQGNYQETQYF. Supplemented by reference TRBV5-1 and TRBJ2-5, the full variable domain reads KAGVTQTPRYLIKTRGQQVTLSCSPISGHRSVSWYQQTPGQGLQFLFEYFSETQRNKGNFPGRFSGRQFSNSRSEMNVSTLELGDSALYLCASSLQGNYQETQYFGPGTRLLVL.

The chain joins TRBV14 to TRBJ2-3; D not certain. Germline V gene lookup returns CDR1 SGHDN and CDR2 FVKESK. The CDR3 runs to 14 residues. V was shortened by 0 bases and J by 4 bases, with 8 bases between the two germline ends. CDR3 DNA: TGTGCCAGCAGCCAAGATCTGGGATCAGATACGCAGTATTTT. This sequence encodes CASSQDLGSDTQYF.

This rearrangement joins TRBV29-1 to TRBJ2-5; 7 nucleotides line up with TRBD2. The CDR3 covers 15 residues. The J segment lost 4 bases and the V segment lost 6 bases, leaving 14 bases of the junction unmatched. Germline V lookup: CDR1 SQVTM, CDR2 ANQGSEA. CDR3 DNA: TGCAGCGTCAAACGGGGGGTAGGAGGGGTAGAGACCCAGTACTTC. The encoded protein is CSVKRGVGGVETQYF.

The chain combines TRBV19 with TRBJ1-2; TRBD1 aligns across 8 bases. The junction had 0 bases not matched to a gene; V was cut back by 6 bases and J by 6 bases. Germline CDR1 LNHDA, CDR2 SQIVND (reference sequence). CDR3 length equals 11 residues. CDR3 amino acids: CASRGQDGYTF. In DNA form, the CDR3 reads TGTGCCAGTAGGGGACAGGATGGCTACACCTTC. The variable domain in full, completed from reference TRBV19 and TRBJ1-2, reads DGGITQSPKYLFRKEGQNVTLSCEQNLNHDAMYWYRQDPGQGLRLIYYSQIVNDFQKGDIAEGYSVSREKKESFPLTVTSAQKNPTAFYLCASRGQDGYTFGSGTRLTVV.

This chain connects TRBV4-2 to TRBJ2-2; D might be TRBD1 (5 bases). CDR1 and CDR2 from the germline V gene are LGHNA and YNFKEQ. The CDR3 is 14 amino acids. V was clipped by 4 bases and J by 3 bases, with 9 bases between them. CDR3 region: CASSPGFYTGELFF. DNA for the CDR3: TGTGCCAGCAGCCCAGGGTTTTACACCGGGGAGCTGTTTTTT.

V gene TRBV11-2 combines with J gene TRBJ2-1, with a weak D call TRBD1 (5 bases). Per the germline V gene, CDR1 is SGHAT and CDR2 is FQNNGV. The V end was cut by 5 bases, the J end by 4 bases, with 12 bases between. CDR3 size: 14 residues. In DNA form, the CDR3 reads TGTGCCAGCAGCGTGGACCAGGGATACAATGAGCAGTTCTTC. Its protein is CASSVDQGYNEQFF.

The chain uses TRBV30 and TRBJ2-3; 13 positions agree with TRBD2. Germline CDR1 reads GTSNPN; CDR2 reads SVGIG (reference sequence). The CDR3 runs to 13 residues. V lost 8 bases and J lost 6; bases outside the gene matches: 5. The CDR3 loop reads CAGLAGVGDTQYF. In DNA form, the CDR3 reads TGTGCCGGACTAGCGGGAGTTGGGGATACGCAGTATTTT. Looking up the rest from reference TRBV30 and TRBJ2-3 gives the full variable domain: SQTIHQWPATLVQPVGSPLSLECTVEGTSNPNLYWYRQAAGRGLQLLFYSVGIGQISSEVPQNLSASRPQDRQFILSSKKLLLSDSGFYLCAGLAGVGDTQYFGPGTRLTVL.

This clone was found a few times. The chain has TRBV18 and TRBJ2-7; TRBD1 matches at 9 bases. V trimming: 8 bases; J trimming: 2 bases; junction bases outside the gene matches: 10. Germline V lookup: CDR1 KGHSH, CDR2 LQKENI. The CDR3 contains 15 residues. The CDR3 protein is CASHSDRGGTYEQYF. The CDR3 DNA sequence: TGTGCCAGCCACTCGGACAGGGGAGGCACCTACGAGCAGTACTTC.